This entry features one TCR beta chain sequence. Its antigen is not identified. Primers: 60 Vbeta forward and 13 Jbeta reverse. Here immunoSEQ multiplex PCR was the method, and the copy in TCRdb shows in-frame clones only, minus some. The repertoire has 120,000 or so clones, 55% to 75% of them found once; the top ten carry 3% to 4.5%. The data originate from a study of cytomegalovirus exposure and HLA in healthy donors. Study-level points and caveats: Most of the TCR beta V segments (in an earlier analysis) were productive either about 87% or about 30% of the time.

The germline gives CDR1 SNHLY, CDR2 FYNNEI. This CDR3 is built from 14 residues. After removal of 4 bases from V and 4 bases from J, the junction contained 2 bases not matched to a gene. Material for sequencing was PBMCs. The receptor comes from a man under 40 in good health and CMV-seronegative. The V call is TRBV2, the J call TRBJ2-2, with 8 bases aligning to TRBD1. The CDR3 here is CASSVDRATGELFF. Written as DNA, the CDR3 is TGTGCCAGCAGTGTGGACAGGGCCACCGGGGAGCTGTTTTTT.